The 24 T cell receptor beta chains below were found in one sample sequenced in a study of blood T cell repertoires in COVID-19. Measured with immunoSEQ multiplex PCR; TCRdb has only the in-frame clones, and not every one. The repertoire has some 160,000 clones, just under 85% of them found once; the top ten carry 6.2%. Sequences were obtained from PBMCs or T cells enriched from blood (not recorded which). All receptors come from a woman aged 40 to 50 who had recovered from COVID-19.

This clone was observed a single time. The rearrangement joins TRBV2 to TRBJ2-7, with a tentative D call TRBD1 (6 bases). CDR3 length: 16 residues. V lost 1 base, J lost 5 bases, and 18 bases lay in between. CDR1 SNHLY and CDR2 FYNNEI come from the germline V gene. CDR3 nucleotide sequence: TGTGCCAGCAGTGAAGGGCAGACAGGTAGGGGGAACGAGCAGTACTTC. It encodes CASSEGQTGRGNEQYF.

This chain links TRBV3-1 (or the pseudogene TRBV3-2) with TRBJ1-3; D is ambiguous. CDR3 length: 14 amino acids. CDR1 is LGHDT, CDR2 YNNKEL, per germline (reference sequence). The V end lost 2 bases, the J end lost 0 bases, and 5 bases lay between the germline ends. The CDR3 region has the DNA TGTGCCAGCAGCCAAATATTCTCTGGAAACACCATATATTTT. Translated, it gives CASSQIFSGNTIYF.

A few counts support this clone. The CDR3 protein is CASSSAGTTNEKLFF. DNA of the CDR3: TGCGCCAGCAGCTCCGCGGGAACAACTAATGAAAAACTGTTTTTT. The chain joins TRBV5-1 to TRBJ1-4; D gene unclear. The CDR3 consists of 15 residues. Trimming shortened V by 3 bases and J by 0 bases, and 9 bases separated the two germline ends. In germline, CDR1 is SGHRS, CDR2 YFSETQ.

The chain uses TRBV2 and TRBJ2-2; 8 nucleotides agree with TRBD1. Germline values: CDR1 SNHLY, CDR2 FYNNEI. V lost 7 bases, J lost 4 bases, and 8 bases stayed unmatched. The CDR3 totals 15 residues. This CDR3 is CASKGPGQVTGELFF. The CDR3 bases are TGTGCCAGCAAGGGGCCGGGACAGGTCACCGGGGAGCTGTTTTTT.

The V gene is TRBV5-1, the J gene TRBJ2-3, with 9 bases aligning to TRBD2. In germline, CDR1 is SGHRS, CDR2 YFSETQ. J was trimmed by 6 bases and V by 4 bases; bases with no gene match: 15. This CDR3 contains 17 residues. The CDR3 region has the DNA TGCGCCAGCAGCCTAGAAAGCGGGGGGCACCGTGTGGATACGCAGTATTTT. It specifies CASSLESGGHRVDTQYF.

CDR3 sequence (DNA): TGTGCCAGCATTTATCAGACTAGCGGGGGCCGGGCTAGGTACAATGAGCAGTTCTTC. Amino acid sequence: CASIYQTSGGRARYNEQFF. The genes are TRBV2 and TRBJ2-1; TRBD2 agrees at 12 bases. The V and J ends lost 7 bases and 4 bases, in that order; junction bases with no gene match: 17. Looked up from germline, CDR1 is SNHLY and CDR2 is FYNNEI. The CDR3 is 19 amino acids.

The chain has TRBV12-3 or TRBV12-4 and TRBJ1-2; possibly TRBD1 for D (5 bases). V was cut by 6 bases and J by 7 bases, with 12 bases left in between. CDR3 length equals 12 residues. The CDR3 sequence: CASRETGGGYTF. DNA of the CDR3: TGTGCCAGCAGGGAAACAGGTGGTGGCTACACCTTC.

The chain joins TRBV9 to TRBJ2-1, with D possibly matching TRBD2 (5 bases). CDR3 length: 15 amino acids. Per germline, CDR1 SGDLS and CDR2 YYNGEE. The V end lost 2 bases, the J end lost 6 bases, and 15 bases lay between the germline ends. This CDR3 is CASSVSALNPNEQFF. CDR3 nucleotide sequence: TGTGCCAGCAGCGTTAGCGCCTTGAACCCCAATGAGCAGTTCTTC. Full variable domain (rest looked up from reference TRBV9 and TRBJ2-1): DSGVTQTPKHLITATGQRVTLRCSPRSGDLSVYWYQQSLDQGLQFLIQYYNGEERAKGNILERFSAQQFPDLHSELNLSSLELGDSALYFCASSVSALNPNEQFFGPGTRLTVL.

This chain's CDR3 is CASSEGHQETQYF. The CDR3 DNA reads as TGCGCCAGCAGCGAGGGACATCAAGAGACCCAGTACTTC. The chain employs TRBV5-1 and TRBJ2-5, with D possibly being TRBD1 (6 bases). CDR1 SGHRS and CDR2 YFSETQ come from the germline V gene. V lost 4 bases to trimming and J lost 2 bases, with 9 bases between them. The CDR3 consists of 13 residues.

The chain has TRBV10-3 and TRBJ2-7, with TRBD1 identical over 9 bases. The CDR3 is 14 amino acids. With V trimmed by 7 bases and J by 1 base, 5 bases remained unmatched. Germline CDR1 ENHRY, CDR2 SYGVKD. The CDR3 loop reads CAITTGTGSYEQYF. DNA of the CDR3: TGTGCCATCACCACCGGGACAGGGTCCTACGAGCAGTACTTC.

This chain connects TRBV6-5 to TRBJ1-1; D is uncertain. V shed 10 bases and J shed 1 base, with 16 bases lying between them. Germline V gene data show CDR1 as MNHEY and CDR2 as SVGAGI. There are 14 residues in the CDR3. CDR3 amino acids: CATGEVVSNTEAFF. CDR3 nucleotide sequence: TGTGCCACTGGAGAAGTGGTTTCGAACACTGAAGCTTTCTTT.

The chain has TRBV6-5 and TRBJ1-3, with D unclear. This CDR3 is built from 12 residues. The germline V gene encodes CDR1 MNHEY and CDR2 SVGAGI. Trimming pared 10 bases from V and 7 bases from J, leaving 14 bases between. For the CDR3, the DNA is TGTGCCACCCGGAGCGGTGGGAACACCATATATTTT. As protein: CATRSGGNTIYF.

The chain employs TRBV5-6 and TRBJ1-5, with 8 bases fitting TRBD1. V lost 4 bases to trimming and J lost 1 base; unmatched junction nucleotides: 4. The CDR3 length is 15 residues. Per germline, CDR1 SGHDT and CDR2 YYEEEE. CDR3 DNA sequence: TGTGCCAGCAGCGCAGGACAGGGAAGCAATCAGCCCCAGCATTTT. This gives the protein CASSAGQGSNQPQHF.

V usage is TRBV7-6 and J usage is TRBJ1-4; 7 bases are a match to TRBD1. The CDR3 runs 15 residues. The V and J ends lost 6 bases and 3 bases, in that order; junction bases with no gene match: 7. The germline V gene has CDR1 SGHVS and CDR2 FNYEAQ. The CDR3 loop is CASSQIGTANEKLFF. In DNA, the CDR3 is TGTGCCAGCAGTCAAATTGGGACAGCTAATGAAAAACTGTTTTTT. The whole variable domain, filled in from reference TRBV7-6 and TRBJ1-4, reads GAGVSQSPRYKVTKRGQDVALRCDPISGHVSLYWYRQALGQGPEFLTYFNYEAQQDKSGLPNDRFSAERPEGSISTLTIQRTEQRDSAMYRCASSQIGTANEKLFFGSGTQLSVL.

This chain links TRBV14 with TRBJ1-1, with D unclear. CDR3 size: 13 residues. The V and J ends lost 3 bases and 8 bases respectively, with 13 bases between them. Germline CDR1 SGHDN, CDR2 FVKESK. The CDR3 reads CASSHLTAREAFF. The CDR3 DNA sequence: TGTGCCAGCAGCCATCTAACAGCTCGAGAAGCTTTCTTT.

This chain links TRBV5-4 with TRBJ1-1, with 7 bases lining up with TRBD1. The V gene end was trimmed by 3 bases and the J gene end by 4 bases; junction bases not matched to a gene: 6. CDR1 is SGHNT, CDR2 YYREEE, per germline (reference sequence). This CDR3 spans 14 amino acids. CDR3 amino acids: CASSSETGVTEAFF. The CDR3 bases are TGTGCCAGCAGCTCAGAAACAGGGGTCACTGAAGCTTTCTTT.

The rearrangement uses TRBV5-1 and TRBJ1-2; 9 bases are a match to TRBD1. The CDR3 length is 15 residues. CDR1 is SGHRS, CDR2 YFSETQ, per germline. J lost 3 bases, V lost 4 bases, and 7 bases had no gene match. The DNA for the CDR3 is TGCGCCAGCAGCCTGGACAGGGGCGGCGACTATGGCTACACCTTC. Protein: CASSLDRGGDYGYTF.

This sequence joins TRBV4-1 and TRBJ1-1; tentative D call: TRBD1 (6 bases). CDR1 and CDR2 from the germline V gene are MGHRA and YSYEKL. Trimming pared 6 bases from V and 2 bases from J, leaving 10 bases between. This CDR3 region has 13 residues. The CDR3 nucleotides are TGCGCCAGCAGTCGGACAGTTAACACTGAAGCTTTCTTT. Its protein is CASSRTVNTEAFF.

In this sample, this clone turned up once. V is TRBV6-1 and J is TRBJ2-7, with D possibly being TRBD1 (5 bases). CDR1 is MNHNS and CDR2 is SASEGT in the germline V gene. Trimming left V 0 bases short and J 2 bases short, with 5 bases between. The CDR3 is made up of 13 amino acids. This CDR3 reads CASSEAGPYEQYF. The CDR3 nucleotides are TGTGCCAGCAGTGAAGCGGGGCCCTACGAGCAGTACTTC.

This clone showed up just once. This chain links TRBV6-4 with TRBJ1-4, with TRBD1 matching over 8 bases. Germline CDR1 reads MRHNA; CDR2 reads SNTAGT. The CDR3 covers 14 residues. The V segment lost 3 bases and the J segment 6 bases; nucleotides outside the gene matches: 3. CDR3 amino acids: CASSEGQDDEKLFF. CDR3 DNA: TGTGCCAGCAGTGAGGGACAGGACGATGAAAAACTGTTTTTT.

This chain links TRBV30 with TRBJ2-7; no firm D call. The germline V gene has CDR1 GTSNPN and CDR2 SVGIG (reference sequence). Trimming cost V 0 bases and J 7 bases, with 13 bases left between them. CDR3 size: 13 residues. The DNA for the CDR3 is TGTGCCTGGAGTGTGGCAGGCGCCTTTGAGCAGTACTTC. This sequence encodes CAWSVAGAFEQYF.

This clone was seen a handful of times. This CDR3 is CASSPQKTGNQPQHF. Here the CDR3 DNA reads TGTGCCAGTTCCCCCCAAAAGACTGGCAATCAGCCCCAGCATTTT. The V and J genes are TRBV19 and TRBJ1-5; no reliable D call. V lost 8 bases and J lost 2, with 16 bases in between. The CDR3 has 15 residues. Germline CDR1 is LNHDA and CDR2 is SQIVND (reference sequence).

Comment on this clone: Mismatch with germline at one junction end may stem from a read error. This sequence joins TRBV5-6 and TRBJ1-2; a possible D gene is TRBD1 (5 bases). The CDR3 consists of 14 residues. CDR1 SGHDT and CDR2 YYEEEE come from the germline V gene. CDR3 amino acids: CASSSVLGDYGNTF. The CDR3 nucleotides read TGTGCCAGCAGTTCGGTTTTAGGGGACTATGGCAACACCTTC.

In this sample, this clone turned up a few times. The V gene is TRBV30, the J gene TRBJ1-5; D may be TRBD1 (6 bases). CDR1 and CDR2 (germline): GTSNPN, SVGIG (reference sequence). The CDR3 consists of 16 residues. The germline V and J ends were trimmed by 3 bases and 5 bases, with 20 bases remaining between them. The CDR3 here is CAWRTTGGGGDQPQHF. CDR3 nucleotides: TGTGCCTGGAGGACCACGGGAGGGGGGGGTGATCAGCCCCAGCATTTT.